The rows below give T cell receptor beta chains drawn from one sample of a study of blood T cell repertoires in COVID-19. Repertoires were generated with immunoSEQ multiplex PCR, while TCRdb's copy carries only in-frame clones and drops some. Here the sample spans 55,000 to 65,000 clones, 79% being singletons. Sequencing was performed on peripheral blood. These receptors were collected from a man in his 60s with acute or convalescent COVID-19. Both conserved end residues are part of each CDR3. A D gene is named only where the DNA matches it firmly. A clone size is listed for some rows: how often the clone was seen (once, few, many), or a class if it is expanded.

TRBV5-1	.	TRBJ1-1	.	CASSSEDSFEAFF	TGCGCCAGCAGCTCCGAGGACAGCTTTGAAGCTTTCTTT
TRBV7-9	.	TRBJ2-1	.	CASSRGYNEQFF	TGTGCCAGCTCTCGGGGGTACAATGAGCAGTTCTTC
TRBV6-1	TRBD1	TRBJ1-3	.	CASSVAGTGVGNTIYF	TGTGCCAGCAGTGTCGCCGGGACAGGGGTAGGAAACACCATATATTTT
TRBV2	.	TRBJ1-5	.	CASRRGNQPQHF	TGTGCCAGCAGACGAGGAAATCAGCCCCAGCATTTT
TRBV28	.	TRBJ1-1	.	CASSSRRDEAFF	TGTGCCAGCAGTTCCCGGCGGGATGAAGCTTTCTTT
TRBV7-9	.	TRBJ1-3	.	CASSLIGQPGNTIYF	TGTGCCAGCAGCTTAATCGGACAGCCTGGAAACACCATATATTTT
TRBV7-9	.	TRBJ2-7	.	CASSFREGERVHEQYF	TGTGCCAGCAGCTTTAGGGAGGGGGAGAGGGTCCACGAGCAGTACTTC
TRBV12-3/TRBV12-4	.	TRBJ1-5	.	CASRPTGHQPQHF	TGTGCCAGCAGGCCCACAGGGCATCAGCCCCAGCATTTT
TRBV30	TRBD2	TRBJ2-2	.	CAWNRGRATGELFF	TGTGCCTGGAATCGCGGGAGGGCCACCGGGGAGCTGTTTTTT
TRBV19	.	TRBJ1-1	few	CASSIQQGAEAFF	TGTGCCAGTAGTATACAACAGGGCGCTGAAGCTTTCTTT
TRBV5-1	.	TRBJ1-6	.	CASSPQAASNSPLHF	TGCGCCAGCAGCCCCCAAGCGGCTAGTAATTCACCCCTCCACTTT
TRBV19	.	TRBJ1-1	.	CASSMTGGYTEAFF	TGTGCCAGTAGTATGACAGGAGGTTACACTGAAGCTTTCTTT
TRBV28	TRBD1	TRBJ1-2	once	CASSSPGQFSYGYTF	TGTGCCAGCAGTTCACCGGGACAGTTCTCCTATGGCTACACCTTC
TRBV3-1/TRBV3-2	.	TRBJ2-3	.	CASSDTSSTDTQYF	TGTGCCAGCAGCGATACTAGCTCTACAGATACGCAGTATTTT
TRBV3-1/TRBV3-2	TRBD2	TRBJ2-1	few	CASSRGLAGNEQFF	TGTGCCAGCAGCCGGGGACTAGCGGGAAATGAGCAGTTCTTC